The 21 T cell receptor beta chains below were found in one sample sequenced in a study of vaccination and CD4 T cells after COVID-19. Sample treatment: roughly ten-day PBMC culture with coronavirus spike peptide pools or control peptides (ViraFEST assay). These TCRs are of unknown antigen specificity. Oncomine TCR Beta short-read sequencing was applied to DNA from cultured CD4+ T cells. TCRdb reprocessed the PCR reads via MiXCR and lists one record per CDR3 protein. In the table there are fewer than 15,000 distinct CDR3 sequences, roughly 45% of which are singletons. Sample: CD4+ T cells from blood, cultured in vitro, taken after SARS-CoV-2 vaccination. The source is a human donor who had recovered from COVID-19.

In this sample, this clonotype turned up a few times. This rearrangement joins TRBV5-6 to TRBJ2-5; the D call may be TRBD1 or TRBD2 (5 bases each). The CDR3 is 16 amino acids. V lost 2 bases and J lost 1, with 15 bases in between. CDR1 SGHDT and CDR2 YYEEEE come from the germline V gene. CDR3: CASSLGTGGGQETQYF. The CDR3 DNA sequence: TGTGCCAGCAGCTTAGGAACAGGTGGGGGCCAAGAGACCCAGTACTTC.

The V and J genes are TRBV20-1 and TRBJ1-3, with no clear D. CDR1 and CDR2 (germline): DFQATT, SNEGSKA (reference sequence). The V gene lost 6 bases and the J gene lost 0 bases, with 15 bases spanning the gap. This CDR3 has 15 residues. CDR3 sequence: CSAHRTALSGNTIYF. CDR3 sequence (DNA): TGCAGTGCCCATAGGACGGCGCTCTCTGGAAACACCATATATTTT.

This rearrangement joins TRBV2 to TRBJ1-4; 9 nucleotides align to TRBD1. The V segment lost 9 bases and the J segment 8 bases; nucleotides outside the gene matches: 19. Germline assignment: CDR1 SNHLY and CDR2 FYNNEI. The CDR3 is 17 amino acids. For the CDR3, the DNA is TGTGCCAGTTTAAACGGACTAGGGGGACAGGGAGGCGAAAAACTGTTTTTT. It encodes CASLNGLGGQGGEKLFF.

The chain combines TRBV14 with TRBJ2-3; a weak D match, TRBD2 (5 bases). V lost 1 base and J lost 7, with 12 bases in between. Germline V gives CDR1 SGHDN, CDR2 FVKESK. This CDR3 region has 14 residues. CDR3 nucleotide sequence: TGTGCCAGCAGCCAAGGGAGCGGACTTTATACGCAGTATTTT. Protein product: CASSQGSGLYTQYF.

The chain combines TRBV20-1 with TRBJ2-7; TRBD2 might be the D (6 bases). The germline V gene has CDR1 DFQATT and CDR2 SNEGSKA (reference sequence). This CDR3 spans 14 amino acids. Trimming cost V 5 bases and J 4 bases, with 18 bases left between them. CDR3 DNA sequence: TGCAGTGCTGGCCGAATATTTGGGAGGTACGAGCAGTACTTC. The encoded protein is CSAGRIFGRYEQYF.

A few counts support this clonotype. The chain carries TRBV20-1 and TRBJ1-6; D is unresolved. V dropped 6 bases and J dropped 11 bases, with 20 bases sitting between them. The CDR3 totals 14 residues. Germline V gene lookup returns CDR1 DFQATT and CDR2 SNEGSKA (reference sequence). The CDR3 region is CSARISGQRPPLHF. The CDR3 nucleotides are TGCAGTGCCCGTATCTCGGGCCAGCGGCCACCCCTCCACTTT.

J is TRBJ2-3 and V is TRBV7-9, with D possibly TRBD2 on 6 matching bases. Germline lookup yields CDR1 SEHNR and CDR2 FQNEAQ (reference sequence). Trimming stripped 5 bases from V and 5 bases from J, with 17 bases between. The CDR3 runs 15 residues. CDR3 nucleotide sequence: TGTGCCAGCAGCCCCCTGGGACTGCTTGGAGATACGCAGTATTTT. It encodes CASSPLGLLGDTQYF.

The rearrangement joins TRBV6-1 to TRBJ2-7; 8 positions agree with TRBD1. The CDR3 extends over 14 amino acids. Germline assignment: CDR1 MNHNS and CDR2 SASEGT. V shed 7 bases, J shed 5 bases, and the junction held 10 bases outside the gene matches. As DNA, the CDR3 is TGTGCCAGCAAATTTGGACAGGGTAGCGACGAGCAGTACTTC. It specifies CASKFGQGSDEQYF.

The V call is TRBV6-1, the J call TRBJ2-7; TRBD1 agrees at 7 bases. This CDR3 comprises 15 residues. Germline V CDR1 and CDR2: MNHNS, SASEGT. With 3 bases clipped from V and 3 bases from J, the junction kept 8 bases outside the gene matches. The CDR3 here is CASSEGQTAGYEQYF. Written as DNA, the CDR3 is TGTGCCAGCAGTGAGGGACAGACGGCTGGCTACGAGCAGTACTTC.

V gene TRBV30 combines with J gene TRBJ1-5, with a weak D call TRBD1 (6 bases). CDR1 is GTSNPN, CDR2 SVGIG, per germline (reference sequence). CDR3 size: 16 residues. V lost 0 bases and J lost 6, with 18 bases in between. The CDR3 nucleotides are TGTGCCTGGAGTGTGGGTTTCCCAGGGGAGGGTCAGCCCCAGCATTTT. It translates to CAWSVGFPGEGQPQHF.

This clonotype was seen a handful of times. The chain uses TRBV12-3 or TRBV12-4 and TRBJ1-5, with a tentative D call TRBD1 (6 bases). The CDR3 consists of 13 residues. The V end was cut by 6 bases, the J end by 5 bases, with 11 bases between. The DNA of the CDR3 is TGTGCCAGCAGACCCCCAGGGGATCAGCCCCAGCATTTT. Protein sequence: CASRPPGDQPQHF.

The gene calls are TRBV10-3 and TRBJ2-1, with 13 bases identical to TRBD2. Germline V gives CDR1 ENHRY, CDR2 SYGVKD. Germline trimming cut 10 bases from V and 3 bases from J; bases unmatched to any gene: 6. CDR3 length: 15 amino acids. CDR3 sequence reads: CATGLAGVYYNEQFF. The CDR3 nucleotides are TGTGCCACCGGACTAGCGGGAGTCTACTACAATGAGCAGTTCTTC.

Only one count was recorded for this clonotype. J is TRBJ2-1 and V is TRBV27; 11 bases line up with TRBD2. Trimming removed 5 bases from V and 4 bases from J; junction bases left unmatched: 7. The CDR3 has 16 residues. Germline-derived CDR1 and CDR2 are MNHEY and SMNVEV (reference sequence). The CDR3 DNA reads TGTGCCAGCAGTCCATGGACTAGCGGGCAATACAATGAGCAGTTCTTC. Translated, it gives CASSPWTSGQYNEQFF.

The chain couples TRBV6-2 or TRBV6-3 to TRBJ2-2; TRBD2 matches at 9 bases. Germline trimming cut 7 bases from V and 3 bases from J; bases unmatched to any gene: 3. The CDR3 is 14 amino acids. CDR1 and CDR2 from the germline V gene are MNHEY and SVGEGT. CDR3 bases: TGTGCCAGCACCGTAGCGGGAGACACCGGGGAGCTGTTTTTT. It is translated as CASTVAGDTGELFF.

The chain recombines TRBV27 with TRBJ2-2; 9 positions agree with TRBD2. The V and J ends lost 6 bases and 7 bases, in that order; junction bases with no gene match: 9. This CDR3 has 15 residues. Germline CDR1 reads MNHEY; CDR2 reads SMNVEV (reference sequence). The CDR3 spells CASRNSGSHSGELFF. The CDR3 nucleotides read TGTGCCAGCAGGAATAGCGGGAGTCATAGCGGGGAGCTGTTTTTT.

This chain uses TRBV20-1 with TRBJ2-7; TRBD1 matches 7 bases. Per the germline V gene, CDR1 is DFQATT and CDR2 is SNEGSKA (reference sequence). The CDR3 is 12 residues long. The V gene end was trimmed by 2 bases and the J gene end by 4 bases; junction bases not matched to a gene: 2. Written as DNA, the CDR3 is TGCAGTGCTAGAATACAGGGGTACGAGCAGTACTTC. Its translation is CSARIQGYEQYF.

There are a few counts of this clonotype. The chain has TRBV4-2 and TRBJ1-5, with unresolved D. From germline, CDR1 is LGHNA and CDR2 YNFKEQ. This CDR3 has 14 residues. V shed 0 bases and J shed 5 bases, with 8 bases lying between them. CDR3 nucleotides: TGTGCCAGCAGCCAAGATTTGGGTTATCAGCCCCAGCATTTT. Its protein product is CASSQDLGYQPQHF.

The J gene is TRBJ2-1, the V gene TRBV20-1; 15 positions agree with TRBD2. The CDR3 is made up of 16 amino acids. Trimming at V came to 2 bases and at J to 3 bases, leaving 2 bases not matched to a gene. The germline CDR1 and CDR2 sequences are DFQATT and SNEGSKA (reference sequence). This CDR3 is CSARPGLAGGYNEQFF. CDR3 sequence (DNA): TGCAGTGCTAGACCGGGACTAGCGGGAGGCTACAATGAGCAGTTCTTC.

By its share, this clonotype is medium-sized (0.01 to 0.1%). This chain joins TRBV20-1 and TRBJ2-5, with TRBD2 matching 8 bases. This CDR3 spans 13 amino acids. Trimming removed 3 bases from V and 5 bases from J; junction bases left unmatched: 5. The germline V gene encodes CDR1 DFQATT and CDR2 SNEGSKA (reference sequence). In DNA, the CDR3 is TGCAGTGCTAGGTGGATAGCGGGGGAGACCCAGTACTTC. It specifies CSARWIAGETQYF.

V usage is TRBV27 and J usage is TRBJ2-3; possible D gene TRBD2, 6 bases. The CDR3 contains 17 residues. V gave up 5 bases and J gave up 0 bases, with 18 bases separating them. Germline V gene data show CDR1 as MNHEY and CDR2 as SMNVEV (reference sequence). The DNA of the CDR3 is TGTGCCAGCAGTCCTCCGGGACTCGCATCTAGCACAGATACGCAGTATTTT. Translated: CASSPPGLASSTDTQYF.

This clonotype was detected only a few times. The chain links TRBV18 to TRBJ2-7; 10 bases line up with TRBD1. V gave up 2 bases and J gave up 7 bases; unmatched junction bases: 8. Germline loops: CDR1 KGHSH, CDR2 LQKENI. This CDR3 has 15 residues. This CDR3 reads CASSPYRDRGREQYF. CDR3 bases: TGTGCCAGCTCACCATACCGGGACAGGGGAAGGGAGCAGTACTTC.